This TCR beta chain was documented in a study of T cell responses to AZD1222 COVID-19 vaccine. Study results and limitations: Baseline serostatus was positive in only 5 to 7 AZD1222 recipients. Unmutated variant regions are reportedly the target of nearly half of TCRs that are spike-specific.

The CDR3 sequence is 14 residues long. Germline CDR1 is LGHNT and CDR2 is FRNRAP. After removal of 1 base from V and 6 bases from J, the junction contained 3 bases not matched to a gene. Concerning this clone itself: No antigen is known for it.

Method: immunoSEQ multiplex PCR; TCRdb's copy keeps in-frame clones and lacks some. The sample shows about 150,000 clones, 90% of them seen only once. The receptor was isolated from an adult in good health. The input for sequencing was peripheral blood, taken on day 0 of AZD1222 vaccination. This sequence joins TRBV12-5 and TRBJ2-1; 7 nucleotides line up with TRBD2. The CDR3 DNA is TGTGCTAGTGGTTTGGAGGGACTACGCAATGAGCAGTTCTTC. This gives the protein CASGLEGLRNEQFF.